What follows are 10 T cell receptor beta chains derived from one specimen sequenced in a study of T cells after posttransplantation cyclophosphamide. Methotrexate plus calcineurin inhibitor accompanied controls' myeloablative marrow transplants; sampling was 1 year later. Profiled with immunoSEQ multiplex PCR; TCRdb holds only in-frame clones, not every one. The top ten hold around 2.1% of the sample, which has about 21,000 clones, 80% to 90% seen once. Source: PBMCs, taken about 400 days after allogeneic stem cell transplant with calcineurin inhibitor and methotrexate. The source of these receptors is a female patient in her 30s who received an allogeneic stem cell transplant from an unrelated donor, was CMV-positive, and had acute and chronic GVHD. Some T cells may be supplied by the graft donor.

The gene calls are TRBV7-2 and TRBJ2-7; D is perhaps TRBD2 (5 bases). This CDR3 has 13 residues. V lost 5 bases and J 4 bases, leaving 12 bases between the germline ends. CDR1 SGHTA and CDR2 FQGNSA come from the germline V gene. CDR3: CASSQGSGYEQYF. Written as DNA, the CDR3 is TGTGCCAGCAGCCAAGGATCGGGGTACGAGCAGTACTTC.

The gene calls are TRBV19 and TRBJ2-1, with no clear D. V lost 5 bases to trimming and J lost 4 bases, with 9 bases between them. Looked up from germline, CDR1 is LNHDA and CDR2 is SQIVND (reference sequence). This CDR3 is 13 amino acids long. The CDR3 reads CASSPTDYNEQFF. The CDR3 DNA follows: TGTGCCAGTAGTCCAACAGATTACAATGAGCAGTTCTTC.

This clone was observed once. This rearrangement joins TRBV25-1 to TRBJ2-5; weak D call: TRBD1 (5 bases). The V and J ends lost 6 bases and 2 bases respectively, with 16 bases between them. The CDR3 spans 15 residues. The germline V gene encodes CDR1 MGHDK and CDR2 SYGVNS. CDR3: CASRGGADPQETQYF. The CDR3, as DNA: TGTGCCAGCAGGGGTGGGGCAGACCCTCAAGAGACCCAGTACTTC.

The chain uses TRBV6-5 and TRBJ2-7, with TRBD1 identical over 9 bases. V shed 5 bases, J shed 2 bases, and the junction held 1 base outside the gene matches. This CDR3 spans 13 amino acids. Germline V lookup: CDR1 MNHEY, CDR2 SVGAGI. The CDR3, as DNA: TGTGCCAGCAGTACAGGGGGCGCCTACGAGCAGTACTTC. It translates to CASSTGGAYEQYF.

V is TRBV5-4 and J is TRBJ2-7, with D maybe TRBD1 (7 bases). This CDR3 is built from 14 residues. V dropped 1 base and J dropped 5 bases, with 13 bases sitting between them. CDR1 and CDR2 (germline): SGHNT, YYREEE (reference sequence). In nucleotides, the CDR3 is TGTGCCAGCAGCTTGAGGCAGGGGGGAAACGAGCAGTACTTC. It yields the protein CASSLRQGGNEQYF.

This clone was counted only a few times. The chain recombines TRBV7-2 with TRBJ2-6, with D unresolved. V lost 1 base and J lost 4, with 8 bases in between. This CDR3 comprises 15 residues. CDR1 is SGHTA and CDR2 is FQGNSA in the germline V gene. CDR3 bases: TGTGCCAGCAGCTTAGTGGGTAGCGGGGCCAACGTCCTGACTTTC. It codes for CASSLVGSGANVLTF.

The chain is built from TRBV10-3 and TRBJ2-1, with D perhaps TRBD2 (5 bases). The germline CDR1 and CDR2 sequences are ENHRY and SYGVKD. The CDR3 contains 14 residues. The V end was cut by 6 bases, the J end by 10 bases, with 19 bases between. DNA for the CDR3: TGTGCCATCAGGGATACCGGAGGCTCGTTGGAGCAGTTCTTC. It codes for CAIRDTGGSLEQFF.

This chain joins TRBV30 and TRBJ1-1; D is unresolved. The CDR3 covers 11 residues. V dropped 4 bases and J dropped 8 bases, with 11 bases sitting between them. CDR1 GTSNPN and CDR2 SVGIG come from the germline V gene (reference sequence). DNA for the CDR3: TGTGCCTGGACCTTGGCGGGGGAAGCTTTCTTT. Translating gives CAWTLAGEAFF.

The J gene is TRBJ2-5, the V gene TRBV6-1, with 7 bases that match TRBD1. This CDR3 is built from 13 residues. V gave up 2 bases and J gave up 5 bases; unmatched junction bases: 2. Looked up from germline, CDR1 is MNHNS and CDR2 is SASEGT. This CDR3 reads CASSEQGVETQYF. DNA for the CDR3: TGTGCCAGCAGTGAACAGGGGGTTGAGACCCAGTACTTC.

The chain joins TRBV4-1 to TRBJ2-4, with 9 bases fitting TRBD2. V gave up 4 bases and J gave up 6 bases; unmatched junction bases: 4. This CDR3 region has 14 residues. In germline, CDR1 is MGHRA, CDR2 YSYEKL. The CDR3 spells CASSRGGAGNIQYF. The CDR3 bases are TGCGCCAGCAGCCGCGGGGGGGCCGGAAACATTCAGTACTTC.